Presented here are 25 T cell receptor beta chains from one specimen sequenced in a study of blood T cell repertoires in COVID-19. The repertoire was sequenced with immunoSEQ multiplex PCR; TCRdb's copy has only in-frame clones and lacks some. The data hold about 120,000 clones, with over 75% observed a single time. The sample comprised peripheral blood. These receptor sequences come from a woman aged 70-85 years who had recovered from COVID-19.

CDR3 in amino acids: CASSQERGLAEIYNEQFF. In DNA form, the CDR3 reads TGCGCCAGCAGCCAAGAGAGAGGCCTAGCGGAAATATACAATGAGCAGTTCTTC. The chain has TRBV4-3 and TRBJ2-1; TRBD2 agrees at 7 bases. Germline V gene sequence: CDR1 LGHNA, CDR2 YSLEER. After removal of 0 bases from V and 4 bases from J, the junction contained 12 bases not matched to a gene. The CDR3 runs to 18 residues.

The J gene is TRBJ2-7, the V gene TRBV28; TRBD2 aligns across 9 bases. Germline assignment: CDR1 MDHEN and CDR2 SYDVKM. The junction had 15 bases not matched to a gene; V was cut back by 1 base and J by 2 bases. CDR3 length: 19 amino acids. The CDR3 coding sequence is TGTGCCAGCAGTTTATCAATCATTCTTAGCGGGGGCCCTCCCTACGAGCAGTACTTC. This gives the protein CASSLSIILSGGPPYEQYF.

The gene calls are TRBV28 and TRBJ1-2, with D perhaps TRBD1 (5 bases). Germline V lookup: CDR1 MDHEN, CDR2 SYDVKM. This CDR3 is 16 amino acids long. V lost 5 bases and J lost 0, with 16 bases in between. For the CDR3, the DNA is TGTGCCAGCAGTCCCGGGGGGATGCGTACTAACTATGGCTACACCTTC. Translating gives CASSPGGMRTNYGYTF.

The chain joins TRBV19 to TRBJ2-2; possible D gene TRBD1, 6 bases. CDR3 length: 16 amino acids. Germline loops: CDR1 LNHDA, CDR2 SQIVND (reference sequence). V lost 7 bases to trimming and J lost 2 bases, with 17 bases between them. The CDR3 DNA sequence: TGTGCCAGTAAGTTTGGTTCGACAGGCAACACCGGGGAGCTGTTTTTT. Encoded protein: CASKFGSTGNTGELFF.

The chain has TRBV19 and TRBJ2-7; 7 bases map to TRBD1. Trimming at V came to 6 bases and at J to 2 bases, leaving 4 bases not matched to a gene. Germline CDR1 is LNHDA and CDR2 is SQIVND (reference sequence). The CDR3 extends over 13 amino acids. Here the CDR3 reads CASRRGTAYEQYF. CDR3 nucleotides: TGTGCCAGTAGGAGGGGGACAGCCTACGAGCAGTACTTC.

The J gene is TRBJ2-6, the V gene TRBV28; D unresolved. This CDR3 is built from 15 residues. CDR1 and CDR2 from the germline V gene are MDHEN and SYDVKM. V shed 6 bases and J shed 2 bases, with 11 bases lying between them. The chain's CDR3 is CASRTLQAGANVLTF. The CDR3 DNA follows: TGTGCCAGCAGGACCCTCCAGGCTGGGGCCAACGTCCTGACTTTC.

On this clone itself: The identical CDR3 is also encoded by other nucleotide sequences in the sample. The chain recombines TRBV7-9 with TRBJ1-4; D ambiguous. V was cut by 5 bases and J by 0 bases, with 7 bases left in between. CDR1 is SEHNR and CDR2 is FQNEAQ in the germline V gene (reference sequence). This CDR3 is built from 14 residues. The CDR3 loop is CASSLQSTNEKLFF. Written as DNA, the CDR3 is TGTGCCAGCAGCCTACAGTCAACTAATGAAAAACTGTTTTTT.

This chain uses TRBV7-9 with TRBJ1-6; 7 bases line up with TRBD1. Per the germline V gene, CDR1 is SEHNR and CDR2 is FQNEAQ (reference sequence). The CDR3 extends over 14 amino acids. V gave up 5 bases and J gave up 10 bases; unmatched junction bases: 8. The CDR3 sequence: CASSVSGTVSPLHF. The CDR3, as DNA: TGTGCCAGCAGCGTCTCCGGGACAGTCTCACCCCTCCACTTT.

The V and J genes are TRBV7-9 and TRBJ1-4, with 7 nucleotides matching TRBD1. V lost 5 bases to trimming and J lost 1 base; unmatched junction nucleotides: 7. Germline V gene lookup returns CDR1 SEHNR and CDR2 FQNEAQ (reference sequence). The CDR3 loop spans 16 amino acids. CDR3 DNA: TGTGCCAGCAGCCTCGCAGGGACAGTAACTAATGAAAAACTGTTTTTT. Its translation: CASSLAGTVTNEKLFF.

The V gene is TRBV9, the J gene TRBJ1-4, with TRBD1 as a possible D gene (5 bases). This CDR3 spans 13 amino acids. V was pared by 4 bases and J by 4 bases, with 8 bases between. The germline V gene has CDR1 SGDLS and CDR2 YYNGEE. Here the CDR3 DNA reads TGTGCCAGCAGCCCAGGGATTAATGAAAAACTGTTTTTT. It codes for CASSPGINEKLFF. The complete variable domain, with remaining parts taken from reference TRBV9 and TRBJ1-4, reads DSGVTQTPKHLITATGQRVTLRCSPRSGDLSVYWYQQSLDQGLQFLIQYYNGEERAKGNILERFSAQQFPDLHSELNLSSLELGDSALYFCASSPGINEKLFFGSGTQLSVL.

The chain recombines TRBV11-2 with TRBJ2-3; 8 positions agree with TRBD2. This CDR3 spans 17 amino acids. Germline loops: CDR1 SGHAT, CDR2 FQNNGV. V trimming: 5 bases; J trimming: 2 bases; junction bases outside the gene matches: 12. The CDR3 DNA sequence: TGTGCCAGCAGCCCCCGGGTAGCGGGGCTTAACACAGATACGCAGTATTTT. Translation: CASSPRVAGLNTDTQYF.

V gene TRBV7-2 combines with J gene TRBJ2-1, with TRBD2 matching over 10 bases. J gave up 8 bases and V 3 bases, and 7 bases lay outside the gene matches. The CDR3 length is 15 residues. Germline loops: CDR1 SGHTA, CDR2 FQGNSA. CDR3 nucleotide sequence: TGTGCCAGCAGCTTCGGGACTAGCGAGGTCGATGAGCAGTTCTTC. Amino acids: CASSFGTSEVDEQFF.

In DNA, the CDR3 is TGCGCCAGCAGCTTCGGAGCAGGGGGTGTCAATGAGCAGTTCTTC. Amino acid sequence: CASSFGAGGVNEQFF. The V gene is TRBV5-1, the J gene TRBJ2-1; 7 nucleotides align to TRBD1. This CDR3 region has 15 residues. Trimming at V came to 2 bases and at J to 6 bases, leaving 8 bases not matched to a gene. The germline V gene encodes CDR1 SGHRS and CDR2 YFSETQ.

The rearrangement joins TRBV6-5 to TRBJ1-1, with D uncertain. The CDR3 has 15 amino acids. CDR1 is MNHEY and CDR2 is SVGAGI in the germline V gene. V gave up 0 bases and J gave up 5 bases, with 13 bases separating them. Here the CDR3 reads CASSYSTQAKTEAFF. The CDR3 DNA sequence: TGTGCCAGCAGTTACTCGACGCAGGCGAAGACTGAAGCTTTCTTT.

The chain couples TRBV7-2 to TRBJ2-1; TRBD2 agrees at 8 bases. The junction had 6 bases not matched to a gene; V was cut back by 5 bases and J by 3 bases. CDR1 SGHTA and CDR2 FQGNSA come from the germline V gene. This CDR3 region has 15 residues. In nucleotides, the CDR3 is TGTGCCAGCAGCCTTCAGAGCGGGGGCTACAATGAGCAGTTCTTC. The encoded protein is CASSLQSGGYNEQFF. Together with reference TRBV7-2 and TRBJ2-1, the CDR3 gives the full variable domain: GAGVSQSPSNKVTEKGKDVELRCDPISGHTALYWYRQSLGQGLEFLIYFQGNSAPDKSGLPSDRFSAERTGGSVSTLTIQRTQQEDSAVYLCASSLQSGGYNEQFFGPGTRLTVL.

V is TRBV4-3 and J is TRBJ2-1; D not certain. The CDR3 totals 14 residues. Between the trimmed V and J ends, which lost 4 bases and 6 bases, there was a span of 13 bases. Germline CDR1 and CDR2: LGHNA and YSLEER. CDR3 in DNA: TGCGCCAGCAGCCGCGGCCTCAGCCCCAATGAGCAGTTCTTC. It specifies CASSRGLSPNEQFF.

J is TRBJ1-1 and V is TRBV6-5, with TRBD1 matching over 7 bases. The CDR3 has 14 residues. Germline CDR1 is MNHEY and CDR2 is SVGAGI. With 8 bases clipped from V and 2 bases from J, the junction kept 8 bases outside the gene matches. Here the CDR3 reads CASVPGGRNTEAFF. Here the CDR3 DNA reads TGTGCCAGCGTCCCAGGGGGGAGAAACACTGAAGCTTTCTTT.

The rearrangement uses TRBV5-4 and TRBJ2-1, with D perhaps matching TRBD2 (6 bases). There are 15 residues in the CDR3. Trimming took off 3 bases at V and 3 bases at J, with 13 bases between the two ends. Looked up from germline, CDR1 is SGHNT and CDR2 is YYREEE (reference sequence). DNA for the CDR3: TGTGCCAGCAGCTGGGGCGGGGTGGTCTACAATGAGCAGTTCTTC. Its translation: CASSWGGVVYNEQFF.

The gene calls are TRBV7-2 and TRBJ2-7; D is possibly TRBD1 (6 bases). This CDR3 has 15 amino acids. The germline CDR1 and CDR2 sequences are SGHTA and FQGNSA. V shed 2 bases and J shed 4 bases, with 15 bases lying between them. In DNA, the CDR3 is TGTGCCAGCAGCTTAATTTTGGGACAAAGGTACGAGCAGTACTTC. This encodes CASSLILGQRYEQYF.

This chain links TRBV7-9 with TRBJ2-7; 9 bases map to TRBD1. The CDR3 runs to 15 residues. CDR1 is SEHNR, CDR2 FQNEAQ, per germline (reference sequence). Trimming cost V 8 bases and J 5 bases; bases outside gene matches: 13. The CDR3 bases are TGTGCCAGCCCCCCGGAACAGGGGGCTAGCGACGAGCAGTACTTC. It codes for CASPPEQGASDEQYF.

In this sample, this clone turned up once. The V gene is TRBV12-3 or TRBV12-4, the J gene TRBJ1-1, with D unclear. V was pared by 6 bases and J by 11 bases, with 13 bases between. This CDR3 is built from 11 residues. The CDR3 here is CASSIEGGAFF. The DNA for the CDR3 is TGTGCCAGCAGCATTGAGGGCGGTGCTTTCTTT.

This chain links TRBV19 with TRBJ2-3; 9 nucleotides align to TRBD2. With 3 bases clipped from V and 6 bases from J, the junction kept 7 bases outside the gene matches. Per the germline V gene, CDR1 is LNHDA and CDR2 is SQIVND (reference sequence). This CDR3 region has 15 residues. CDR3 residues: CASSMVTRGGDTQYF. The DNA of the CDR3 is TGTGCCAGTAGTATGGTAACGCGGGGGGGCGATACGCAGTATTTT.

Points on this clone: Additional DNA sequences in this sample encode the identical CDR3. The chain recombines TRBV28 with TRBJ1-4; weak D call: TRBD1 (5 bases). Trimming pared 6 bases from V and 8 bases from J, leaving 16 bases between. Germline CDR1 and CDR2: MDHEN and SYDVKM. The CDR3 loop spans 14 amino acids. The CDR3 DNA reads TGTGCCAGCAGGCGGGACCGGGTTCGAGAAAAACTGTTTTTT. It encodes CASRRDRVREKLFF.

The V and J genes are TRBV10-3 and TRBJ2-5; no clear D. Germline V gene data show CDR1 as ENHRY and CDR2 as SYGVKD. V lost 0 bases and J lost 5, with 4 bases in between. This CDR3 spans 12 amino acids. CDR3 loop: CAISESQETQYF. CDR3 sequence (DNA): TGTGCCATCAGTGAGTCTCAGGAGACCCAGTACTTC.

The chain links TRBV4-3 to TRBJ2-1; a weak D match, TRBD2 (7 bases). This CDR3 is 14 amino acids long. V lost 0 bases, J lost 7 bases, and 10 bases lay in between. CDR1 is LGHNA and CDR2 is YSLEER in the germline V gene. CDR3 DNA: TGCGCCAGCAGCCAAGAGGGGAGGGGGAATGAGCAGTTCTTC. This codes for CASSQEGRGNEQFF.